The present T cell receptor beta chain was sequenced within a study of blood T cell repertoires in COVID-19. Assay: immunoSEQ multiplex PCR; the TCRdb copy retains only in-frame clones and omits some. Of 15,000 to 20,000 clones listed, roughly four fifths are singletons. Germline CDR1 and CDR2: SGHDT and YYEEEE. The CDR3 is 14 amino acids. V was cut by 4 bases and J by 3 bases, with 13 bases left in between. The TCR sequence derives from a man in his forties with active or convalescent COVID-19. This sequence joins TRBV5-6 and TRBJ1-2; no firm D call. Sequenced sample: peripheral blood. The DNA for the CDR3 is TGTGCCAGCAGCCGGAGGAGGAGGGACTATGGCTACACCTTC. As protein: CASSRRRRDYGYTF.